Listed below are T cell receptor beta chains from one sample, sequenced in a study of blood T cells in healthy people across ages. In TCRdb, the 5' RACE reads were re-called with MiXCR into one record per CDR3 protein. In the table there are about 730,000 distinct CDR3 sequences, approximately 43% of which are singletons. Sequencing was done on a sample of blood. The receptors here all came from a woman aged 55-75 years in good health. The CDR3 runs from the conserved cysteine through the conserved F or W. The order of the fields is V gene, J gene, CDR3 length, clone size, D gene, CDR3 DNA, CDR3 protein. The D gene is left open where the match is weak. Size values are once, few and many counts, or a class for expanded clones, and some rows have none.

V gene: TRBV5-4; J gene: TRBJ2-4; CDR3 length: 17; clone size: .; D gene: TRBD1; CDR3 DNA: TGTGCCAGCAGCTTGTATAGGGACAGCCTAGCCAAAAACATTCAGTACTTC; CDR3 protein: CASSLYRDSLAKNIQYF
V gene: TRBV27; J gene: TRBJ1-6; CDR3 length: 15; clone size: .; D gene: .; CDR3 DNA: TGTGCCAGCAGTTCAGCGCCGGCAGCTAATTCACCCCTCCACTTT; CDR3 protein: CASSSAPAANSPLHF
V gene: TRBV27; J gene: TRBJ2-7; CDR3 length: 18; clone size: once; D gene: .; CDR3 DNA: TGTGCCAGCAGCCATTCCGGGACCGAACCCATTATCACCTACGAGCAGTACTTC; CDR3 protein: CASSHSGTEPIITYEQYF
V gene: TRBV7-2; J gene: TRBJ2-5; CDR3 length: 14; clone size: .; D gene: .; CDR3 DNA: TGTGCCAGCAGCGTAGGCCCGGGAATGAAGACCCAGTACTTC; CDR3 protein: CASSVGPGMKTQYF
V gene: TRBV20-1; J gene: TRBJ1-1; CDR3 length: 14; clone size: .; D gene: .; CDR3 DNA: TGCAGTGCTAGAGTCGGCGGGGGGCCTGGGGAGGCTTTCTTT; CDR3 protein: CSARVGGGPGEAFF
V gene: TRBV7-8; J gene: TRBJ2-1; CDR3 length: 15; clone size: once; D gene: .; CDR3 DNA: TGTGCCGGCAGCACCGGGACACGAGGATTAGGGGAGCAGTTCTTC; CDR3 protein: CAGSTGTRGLGEQFF
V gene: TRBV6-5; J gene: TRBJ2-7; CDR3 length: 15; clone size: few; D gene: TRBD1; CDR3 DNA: TGTGCCAGCAGTTACTTCGGGGGACAGGCCTACGAGCAGTACTTC; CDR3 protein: CASSYFGGQAYEQYF
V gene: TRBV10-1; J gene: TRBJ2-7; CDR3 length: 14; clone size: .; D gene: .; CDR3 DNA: TGCGCCAGCAGTGAGTCGGGGGGCTTTGGCGAGCAGTACTTC; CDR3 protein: CASSESGGFGEQYF
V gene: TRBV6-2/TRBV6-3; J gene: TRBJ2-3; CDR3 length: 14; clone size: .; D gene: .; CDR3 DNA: TGTGCCAGCAGCCTCCCAGAGATCACAGATACGCAGTATTTT; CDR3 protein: CASSLPEITDTQYF
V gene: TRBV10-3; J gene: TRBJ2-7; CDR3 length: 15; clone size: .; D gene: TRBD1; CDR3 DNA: TGTGCCATCACCCCGGGACAGGGGGAATACAATGAGCAGTACTTC; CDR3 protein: CAITPGQGEYNEQYF
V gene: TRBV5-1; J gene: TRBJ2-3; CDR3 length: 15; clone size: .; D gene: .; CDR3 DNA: TGCGCCAGCAGCTCGACGGGAGTACGCACAGATACGCAGTATTTT; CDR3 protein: CASSSTGVRTDTQYF
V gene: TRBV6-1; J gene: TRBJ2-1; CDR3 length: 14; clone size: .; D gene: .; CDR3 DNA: TGTGCCAGCAACCAAGGAGGGGGTTCCTACGAGCAGTTCTTC; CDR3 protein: CASNQGGGSYEQFF
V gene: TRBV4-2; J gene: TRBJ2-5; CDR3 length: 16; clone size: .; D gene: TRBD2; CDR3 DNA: TGTGCCAGCAGCGCCTCCGGGACTAGCGGCCAAGAGACCCAGTACTTC; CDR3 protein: CASSASGTSGQETQYF
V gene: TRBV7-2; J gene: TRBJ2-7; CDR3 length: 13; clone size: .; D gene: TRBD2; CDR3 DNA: TGTGCCAGCAGCCCCGGGGGGGGCGGCTTCCCGTACTTC; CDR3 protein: CASSPGGGGFPYF
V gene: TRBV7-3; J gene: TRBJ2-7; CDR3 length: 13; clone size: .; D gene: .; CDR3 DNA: TGTGCCAGCAGCTTAACTGAAGGACAGGAGCAGTACTTC; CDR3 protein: CASSLTEGQEQYF
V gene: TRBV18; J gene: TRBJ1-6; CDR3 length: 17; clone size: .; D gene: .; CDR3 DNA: TGTACCAGCTCACCAGGCCTACCTACCCAGCGGGATTCACCCCTCCACTTT; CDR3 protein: CTSSPGLPTQRDSPLHF
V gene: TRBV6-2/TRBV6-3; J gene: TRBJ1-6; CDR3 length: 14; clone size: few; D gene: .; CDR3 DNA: TGTGCCAGCAGGCCCGGGACGGCGACTTTTCCCCTCCACTTT; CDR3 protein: CASRPGTATFPLHF
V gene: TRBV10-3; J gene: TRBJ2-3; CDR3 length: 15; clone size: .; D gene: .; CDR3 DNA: TGTGCCGTGCTCTCGGGACACCCGTACACAGATACGCAGTATTTT; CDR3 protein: CAVLSGHPYTDTQYF
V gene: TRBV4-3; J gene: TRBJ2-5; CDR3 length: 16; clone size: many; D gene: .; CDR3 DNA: TGCGCCAGCAGCCAGGAACTCCTGACTGGGGGAGAGACCCAGTACTTC; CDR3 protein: CASSQELLTGGETQYF
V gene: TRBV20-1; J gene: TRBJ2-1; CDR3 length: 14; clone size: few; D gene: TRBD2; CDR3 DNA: TGCAGTGCCGGGGGACTAGCTGACAACAATGAGCAGTTCTTC; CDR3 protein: CSAGGLADNNEQFF
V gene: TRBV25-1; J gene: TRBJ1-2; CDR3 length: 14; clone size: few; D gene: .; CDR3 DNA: TGTGCCAGCAGTGGCTACGGGGGGCGCAGTGGCTACACCTTC; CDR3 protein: CASSGYGGRSGYTF
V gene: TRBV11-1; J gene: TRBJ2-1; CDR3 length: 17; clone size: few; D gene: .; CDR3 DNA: TGTGCCAGCAGCTTAAGGTCTAGTCCGAGCTCCTACAATGAGCAGTTCTTC; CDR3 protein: CASSLRSSPSSYNEQFF
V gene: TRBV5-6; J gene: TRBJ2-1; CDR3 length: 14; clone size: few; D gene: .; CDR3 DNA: TGTGCCAGCAGCCACGGGATCAGCGACAATGAGCAGTTCTTC; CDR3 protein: CASSHGISDNEQFF
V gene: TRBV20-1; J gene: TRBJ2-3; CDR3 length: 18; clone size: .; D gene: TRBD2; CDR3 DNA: TGCAGTGCTAGGCCCGGTGGGCTCTTAGCGGGCTTCACAGATACGCAGTATTTT; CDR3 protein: CSARPGGLLAGFTDTQYF